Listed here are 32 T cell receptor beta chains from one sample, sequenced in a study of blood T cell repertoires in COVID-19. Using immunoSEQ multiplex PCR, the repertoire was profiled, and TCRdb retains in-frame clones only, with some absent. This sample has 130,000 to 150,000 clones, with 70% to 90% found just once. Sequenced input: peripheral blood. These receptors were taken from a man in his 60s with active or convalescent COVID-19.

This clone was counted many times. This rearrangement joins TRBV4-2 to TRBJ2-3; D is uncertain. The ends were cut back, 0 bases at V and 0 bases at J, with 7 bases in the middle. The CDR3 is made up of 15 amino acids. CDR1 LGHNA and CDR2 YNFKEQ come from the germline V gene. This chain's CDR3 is CASSQDRVSTDTQYF. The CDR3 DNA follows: TGTGCCAGCAGCCAAGATCGGGTTAGCACAGATACGCAGTATTTT.

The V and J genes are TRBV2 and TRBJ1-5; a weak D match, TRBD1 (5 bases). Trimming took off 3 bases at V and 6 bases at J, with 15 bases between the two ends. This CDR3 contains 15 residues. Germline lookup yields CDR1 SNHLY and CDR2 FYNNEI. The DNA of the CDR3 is TGTGCCAGCAGTGATATTTTGGGGGGTAGTCAGCCCCAGCATTTT. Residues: CASSDILGGSQPQHF.

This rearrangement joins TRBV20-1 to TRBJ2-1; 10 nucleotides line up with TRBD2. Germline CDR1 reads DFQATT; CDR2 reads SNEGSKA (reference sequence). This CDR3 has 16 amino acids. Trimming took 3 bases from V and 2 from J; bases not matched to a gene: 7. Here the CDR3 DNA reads TGCAGTGCTAGTAGGGCTAGCGGGAGCACCTACAATGAGCAGTTCTTC. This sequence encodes CSASRASGSTYNEQFF.

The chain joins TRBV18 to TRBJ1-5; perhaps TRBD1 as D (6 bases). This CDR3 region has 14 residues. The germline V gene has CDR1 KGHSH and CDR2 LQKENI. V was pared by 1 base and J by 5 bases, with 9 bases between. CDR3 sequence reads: CASSPQGDYQPQHF. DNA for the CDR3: TGTGCCAGCTCACCACAGGGGGATTATCAGCCCCAGCATTTT.

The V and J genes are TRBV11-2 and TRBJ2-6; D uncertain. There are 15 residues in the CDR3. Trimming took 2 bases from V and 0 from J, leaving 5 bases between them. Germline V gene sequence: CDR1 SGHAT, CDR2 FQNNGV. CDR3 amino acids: CASSLRSSGANVLTF. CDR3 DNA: TGTGCCAGCAGCTTACGCAGCTCTGGGGCCAACGTCCTGACTTTC.

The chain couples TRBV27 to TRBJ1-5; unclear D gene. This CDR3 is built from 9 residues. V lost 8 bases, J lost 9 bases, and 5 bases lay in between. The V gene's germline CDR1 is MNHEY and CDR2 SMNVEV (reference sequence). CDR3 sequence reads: CASLTPQHF. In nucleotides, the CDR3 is TGTGCCAGCCTAACGCCCCAGCATTTT.

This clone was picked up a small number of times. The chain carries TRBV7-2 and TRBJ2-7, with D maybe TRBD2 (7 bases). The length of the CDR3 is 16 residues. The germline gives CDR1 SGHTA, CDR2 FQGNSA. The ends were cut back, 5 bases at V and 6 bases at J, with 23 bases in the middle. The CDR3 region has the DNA TGTGCCAGCAGCCCCCGAGGGGGGGGAGTGGCAGGCGAGCAGTACTTC. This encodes CASSPRGGGVAGEQYF.

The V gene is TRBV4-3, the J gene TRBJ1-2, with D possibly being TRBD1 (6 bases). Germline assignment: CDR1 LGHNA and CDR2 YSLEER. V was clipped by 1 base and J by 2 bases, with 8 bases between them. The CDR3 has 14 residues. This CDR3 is CASSQGGTNYGYTF. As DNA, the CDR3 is TGCGCCAGCAGCCAAGGGGGGACAAACTATGGCTACACCTTC.

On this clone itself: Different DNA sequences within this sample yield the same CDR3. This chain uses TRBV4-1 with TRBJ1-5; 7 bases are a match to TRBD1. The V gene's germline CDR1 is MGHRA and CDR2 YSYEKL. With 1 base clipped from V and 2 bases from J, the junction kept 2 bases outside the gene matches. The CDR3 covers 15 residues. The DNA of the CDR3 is TGCGCCAGCAGCCAAGTTGACAGGGGCAATCAGCCCCAGCATTTT. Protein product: CASSQVDRGNQPQHF.

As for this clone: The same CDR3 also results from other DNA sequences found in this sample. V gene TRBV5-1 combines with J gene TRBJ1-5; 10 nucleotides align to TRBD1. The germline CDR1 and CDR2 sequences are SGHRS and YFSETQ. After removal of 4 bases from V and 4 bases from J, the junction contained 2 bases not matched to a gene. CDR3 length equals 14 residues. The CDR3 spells CASSPDRGNQPQHF. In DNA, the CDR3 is TGCGCCAGCAGCCCGGACAGGGGGAATCAGCCCCAGCATTTT.

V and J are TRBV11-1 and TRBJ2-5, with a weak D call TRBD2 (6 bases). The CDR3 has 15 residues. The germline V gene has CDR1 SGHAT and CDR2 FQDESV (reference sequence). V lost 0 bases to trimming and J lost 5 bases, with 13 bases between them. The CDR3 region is CASSLAPGTAETQYF. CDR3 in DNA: TGTGCCAGCAGCTTAGCGCCAGGGACTGCGGAGACCCAGTACTTC. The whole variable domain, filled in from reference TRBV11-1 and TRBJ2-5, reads EAEVAQSPRYKITEKSQAVAFWCDPISGHATLYWYRQILGQGPELLVQFQDESVVDDSQLPKDRFSAERLKGVDSTLKIQPAELGDSAMYLCASSLAPGTAETQYFGPGTRLLVL.

The CDR3, as DNA: TGTGCCAGCAGCTTGGGGGGTCGACTAGCGGGGGCCCAAGAGACCCAGTACTTC. This gives the protein CASSLGGRLAGAQETQYF. The V and J genes are TRBV11-3 and TRBJ2-5; 12 nucleotides line up with TRBD2. Losses at the gene ends were 3 bases for V and 1 base for J; bases not matched to a gene: 9. This CDR3 is built from 18 residues. Germline V lookup: CDR1 SGHNT, CDR2 YENEEA.

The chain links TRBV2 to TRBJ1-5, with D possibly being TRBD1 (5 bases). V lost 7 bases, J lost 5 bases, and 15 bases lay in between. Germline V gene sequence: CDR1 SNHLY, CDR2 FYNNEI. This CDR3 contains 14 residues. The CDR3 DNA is TGTGCCAGCACCCCCGGGGGTGACTATCAGCCCCAGCATTTT. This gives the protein CASTPGGDYQPQHF.

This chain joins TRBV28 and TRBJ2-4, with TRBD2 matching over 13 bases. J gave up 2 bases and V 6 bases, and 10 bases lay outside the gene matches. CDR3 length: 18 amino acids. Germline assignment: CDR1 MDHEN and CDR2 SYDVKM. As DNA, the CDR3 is TGTGCCAGCAGACTCGGGACTAGCGGGAAGGGGCCCAAAAACATTCAGTACTTC. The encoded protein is CASRLGTSGKGPKNIQYF.

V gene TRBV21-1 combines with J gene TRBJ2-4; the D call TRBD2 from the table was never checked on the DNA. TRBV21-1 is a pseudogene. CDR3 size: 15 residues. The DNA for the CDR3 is TGTGCCAGCAGCGCTCCTAGCGGGCCCAAAAACATTCAGTACTTC. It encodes CASSAPSGPKNIQYF.

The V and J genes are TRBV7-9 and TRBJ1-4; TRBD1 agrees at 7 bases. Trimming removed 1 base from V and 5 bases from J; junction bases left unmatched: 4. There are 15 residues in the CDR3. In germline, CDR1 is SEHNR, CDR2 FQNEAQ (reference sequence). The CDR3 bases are TGTGCCAGCAGCTTAGGGCGACAGGGAAATGAAAAACTGTTTTTT. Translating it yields CASSLGRQGNEKLFF.

Written as DNA, the CDR3 is TGCGCCAGCAGCCATACTCAACAGGGGGCGCGGAACTATGGCTACACCTTC. Amino acid sequence: CASSHTQQGARNYGYTF. The chain uses TRBV4-1 and TRBJ1-2; 9 bases line up with TRBD1. Germline CDR1 and CDR2: MGHRA and YSYEKL. The CDR3 loop spans 17 amino acids. The J segment lost 2 bases and the V segment lost 3 bases, leaving 10 bases of the junction unmatched.

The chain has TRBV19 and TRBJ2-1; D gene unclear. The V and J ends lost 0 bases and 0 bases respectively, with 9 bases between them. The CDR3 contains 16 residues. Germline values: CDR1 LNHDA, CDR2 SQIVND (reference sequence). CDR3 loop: CASSIDVLSSYNEQFF. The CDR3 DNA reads TGTGCCAGTAGTATAGACGTCTTGAGCTCCTACAATGAGCAGTTCTTC.

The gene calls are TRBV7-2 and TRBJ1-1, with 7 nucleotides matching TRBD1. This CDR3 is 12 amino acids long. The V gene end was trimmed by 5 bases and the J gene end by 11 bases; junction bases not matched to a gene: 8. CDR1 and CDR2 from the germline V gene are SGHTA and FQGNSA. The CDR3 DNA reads TGTGCCAGCAGCCTAGTAGGGGGCACGGCTTTCTTT. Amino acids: CASSLVGGTAFF. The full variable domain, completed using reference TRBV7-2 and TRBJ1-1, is GAGVSQSPSNKVTEKGKDVELRCDPISGHTALYWYRQSLGQGLEFLIYFQGNSAPDKSGLPSDRFSAERTGGSVSTLTIQRTQQEDSAVYLCASSLVGGTAFFGQGTRLTVV.

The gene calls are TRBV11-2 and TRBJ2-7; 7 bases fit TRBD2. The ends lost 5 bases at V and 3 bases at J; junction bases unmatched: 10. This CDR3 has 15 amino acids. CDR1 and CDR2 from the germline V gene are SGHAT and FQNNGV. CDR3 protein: CASSNGLVTFYEQYF. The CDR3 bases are TGTGCCAGCAGCAACGGACTAGTAACCTTCTACGAGCAGTACTTC.

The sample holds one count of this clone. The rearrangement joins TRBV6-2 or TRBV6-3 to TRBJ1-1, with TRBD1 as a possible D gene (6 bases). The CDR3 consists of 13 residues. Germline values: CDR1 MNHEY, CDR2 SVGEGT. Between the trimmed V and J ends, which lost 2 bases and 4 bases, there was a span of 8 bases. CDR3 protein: CASSYARGTEAFF. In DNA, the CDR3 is TGTGCCAGCAGTTACGCCAGGGGCACTGAAGCTTTCTTT.

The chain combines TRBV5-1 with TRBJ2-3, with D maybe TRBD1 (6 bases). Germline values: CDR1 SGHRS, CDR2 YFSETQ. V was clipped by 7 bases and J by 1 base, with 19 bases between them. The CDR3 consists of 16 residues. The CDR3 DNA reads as TGCGCCAGCGTGAGAGAAGGGGGACGGGGCACAGATACGCAGTATTTT. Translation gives CASVREGGRGTDTQYF.

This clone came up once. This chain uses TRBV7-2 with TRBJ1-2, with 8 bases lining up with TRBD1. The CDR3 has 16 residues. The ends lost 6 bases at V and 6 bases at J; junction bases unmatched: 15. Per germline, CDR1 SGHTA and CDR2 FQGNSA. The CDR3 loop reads CASSNSQGANVNGYTF. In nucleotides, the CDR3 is TGTGCCAGCAGTAATTCCCAGGGGGCGAATGTTAATGGCTACACCTTC.

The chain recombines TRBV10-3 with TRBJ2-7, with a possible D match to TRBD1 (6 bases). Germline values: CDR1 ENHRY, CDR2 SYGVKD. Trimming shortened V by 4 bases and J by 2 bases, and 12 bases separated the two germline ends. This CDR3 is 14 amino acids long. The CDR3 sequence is CAISAGTSTYEQYF. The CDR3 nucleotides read TGTGCCATCAGTGCTGGGACAAGTACCTACGAGCAGTACTTC.

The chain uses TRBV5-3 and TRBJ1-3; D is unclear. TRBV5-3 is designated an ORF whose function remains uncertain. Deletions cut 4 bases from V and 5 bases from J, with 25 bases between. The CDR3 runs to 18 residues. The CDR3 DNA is TGTGCCAGAAGCGGCATGGAGGGCTTGCGTGTCCCAAGAAACACCATATATTTT. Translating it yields CARSGMEGLRVPRNTIYF.

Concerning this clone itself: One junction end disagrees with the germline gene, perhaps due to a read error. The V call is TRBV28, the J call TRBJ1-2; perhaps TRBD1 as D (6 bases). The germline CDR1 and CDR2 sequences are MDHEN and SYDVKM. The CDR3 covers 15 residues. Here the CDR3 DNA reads TGTGCCACCAGTCGAGGGCAGGGGCTGTCCTATGGCTACACCTTC. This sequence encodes CATSRGQGLSYGYTF.

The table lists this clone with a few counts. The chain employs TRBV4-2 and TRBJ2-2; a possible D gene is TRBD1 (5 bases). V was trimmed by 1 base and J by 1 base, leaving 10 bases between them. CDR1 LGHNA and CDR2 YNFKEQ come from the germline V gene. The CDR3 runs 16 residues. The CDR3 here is CASSQAGSLNTGELFF. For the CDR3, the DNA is TGTGCCAGCAGCCAAGCAGGGTCGTTGAACACCGGGGAGCTGTTTTTT.

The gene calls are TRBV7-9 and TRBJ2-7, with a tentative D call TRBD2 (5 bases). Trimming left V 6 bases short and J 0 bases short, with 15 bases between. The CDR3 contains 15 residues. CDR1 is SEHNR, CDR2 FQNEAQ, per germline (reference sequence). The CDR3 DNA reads TGTGCCAGCAGACCTCGGAGCGGTAGCTCCTACGAGCAGTACTTC. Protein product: CASRPRSGSSYEQYF.

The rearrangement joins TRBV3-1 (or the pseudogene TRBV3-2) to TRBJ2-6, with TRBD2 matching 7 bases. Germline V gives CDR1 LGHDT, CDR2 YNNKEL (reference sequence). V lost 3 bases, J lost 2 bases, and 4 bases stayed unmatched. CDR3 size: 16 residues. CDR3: CASSQMGGTGANVLTF. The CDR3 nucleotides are TGTGCCAGCAGCCAGATGGGAGGGACTGGGGCCAACGTCCTGACTTTC.

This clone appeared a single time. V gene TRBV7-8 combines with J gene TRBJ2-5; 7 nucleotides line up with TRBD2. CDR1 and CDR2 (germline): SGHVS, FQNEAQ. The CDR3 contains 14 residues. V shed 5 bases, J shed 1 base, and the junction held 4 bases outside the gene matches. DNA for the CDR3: TGTGCCAGCAGCCGAGGGACTATCCAAGAGACCCAGTACTTC. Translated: CASSRGTIQETQYF.

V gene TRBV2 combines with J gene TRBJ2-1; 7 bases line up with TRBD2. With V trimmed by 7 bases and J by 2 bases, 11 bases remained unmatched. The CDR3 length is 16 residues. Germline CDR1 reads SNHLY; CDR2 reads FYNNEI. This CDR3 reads CASNERGQIPYNEQFF. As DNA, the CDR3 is TGTGCCAGCAATGAGCGGGGCCAAATCCCCTACAATGAGCAGTTCTTC.

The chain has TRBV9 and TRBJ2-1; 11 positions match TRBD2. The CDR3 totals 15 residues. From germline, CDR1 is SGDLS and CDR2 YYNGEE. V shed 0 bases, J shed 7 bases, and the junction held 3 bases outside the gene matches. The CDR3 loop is CASSVVASGRNEQFF. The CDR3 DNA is TGTGCCAGCAGCGTAGTGGCTAGCGGGAGGAATGAGCAGTTCTTC. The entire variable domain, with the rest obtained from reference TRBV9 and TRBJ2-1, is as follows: DSGVTQTPKHLITATGQRVTLRCSPRSGDLSVYWYQQSLDQGLQFLIQYYNGEERAKGNILERFSAQQFPDLHSELNLSSLELGDSALYFCASSVVASGRNEQFFGPGTRLTVL.